One sample yielded the 27 T cell receptor beta chains listed below, sequenced in a study of cytotoxic CD8 clonotypes in ibrutinib-treated CLL. Only in-frame clones appear in the TCRdb table, and some are missing; sequencing was by immunoSEQ multiplex PCR. This table holds approximately 10,000 clones, around 81% found once. Material: PBMCs, obtained at disease progression, from a patient treated with ibrutinib. The origin of the receptors is a human donor with chronic lymphocytic leukemia.

The chain uses TRBV6-1 and TRBJ1-2; TRBD1 matches 7 bases. The germline V gene has CDR1 MNHNS and CDR2 SASEGT. The CDR3 covers 13 residues. V was pared by 9 bases and J by 4 bases, with 8 bases of the junction left unmatched. CDR3 sequence reads: CASQGQISYGYTF. In DNA, the CDR3 is TGTGCCAGTCAGGGACAGATAAGCTATGGCTACACCTTC.

This clone was observed once. The genes are TRBV28 and TRBJ2-1; 8 bases fit TRBD2. The CDR3 sequence is 15 residues long. Trimming cost V 4 bases and J 12 bases; bases outside gene matches: 14. Germline lookup yields CDR1 MDHEN and CDR2 SYDVKM. CDR3 in DNA: TGTGCCAGCAGTTACCAGGCCTTCACGGGGGGGGCGCAGTTCTTC. It translates to CASSYQAFTGGAQFF.

The chain links TRBV5-6 to TRBJ1-5; D possibly corresponds to TRBD1 (6 bases). Trimming took off 4 bases at V and 2 bases at J, with 13 bases between the two ends. Germline lookup yields CDR1 SGHDT and CDR2 YYEEEE. This CDR3 region has 15 residues. CDR3 coding DNA: TGTGCCAGCAGCGCACAGGGTTATCGCAATCAGCCCCAGCATTTT. Protein sequence: CASSAQGYRNQPQHF.

This clone has only a few counts. The V call is TRBV5-8, the J call TRBJ1-2; D is possibly TRBD1 (5 bases). The CDR3 contains 14 residues. The V gene's germline CDR1 is SGHTS and CDR2 YDEGEE. V lost 4 bases, J lost 4 bases, and 14 bases lay in between. In DNA form, the CDR3 reads TGTGCCAGCAGCCGGGCGGGACCCATCTATGGCTACACCTTC. Its protein is CASSRAGPIYGYTF.

This clone was seen once. This chain uses TRBV5-1 with TRBJ2-1, with D perhaps TRBD1 (7 bases). Trimming removed 0 bases from V and 5 bases from J, with 15 bases in between. Per germline, CDR1 SGHRS and CDR2 YFSETQ. This CDR3 comprises 16 residues. The DNA for the CDR3 is TGCGCCAGCAGCTTGGGAGTTCTCAGGGGGGACAATGAGCAGTTCTTC. Translated, it gives CASSLGVLRGDNEQFF.

This clone showed up just a few times. The rearrangement links TRBV6-5 to TRBJ1-3; 8 bases are shared with TRBD1. The CDR3 extends over 14 amino acids. After removal of 7 bases from V and 3 bases from J, the junction contained 5 bases not matched to a gene. Germline V gives CDR1 MNHEY, CDR2 SVGAGI. In nucleotides, the CDR3 is TGTGCCAGCACCACAGGGGGTTTTGGAAACACCATATATTTT. It yields the protein CASTTGGFGNTIYF.

V is TRBV7-6 and J is TRBJ2-3; 7 positions agree with TRBD2. V lost 8 bases and J lost 3; bases outside the gene matches: 8. The CDR3 runs 14 residues. The germline CDR1 and CDR2 sequences are SGHVS and FNYEAQ. The CDR3 sequence is CASSPGGETDTQYF. The CDR3 DNA reads as TGTGCCAGCTCCCCTGGGGGGGAGACAGATACGCAGTATTTT. Supplemented by reference TRBV7-6 and TRBJ2-3, the full variable domain reads GAGVSQSPRYKVTKRGQDVALRCDPISGHVSLYWYRQALGQGPEFLTYFNYEAQQDKSGLPNDRFSAERPEGSISTLTIQRTEQRDSAMYRCASSPGGETDTQYFGPGTRLTVL.

This chain uses TRBV11-2 with TRBJ2-7, with no clear D. Germline lookup yields CDR1 SGHAT and CDR2 FQNNGV. V shed 2 bases and J shed 6 bases, with 8 bases lying between them. The length of the CDR3 is 12 residues. CDR3 loop: CASSLQSGEQYF. The CDR3 DNA reads TGTGCCAGCAGCTTACAATCGGGCGAGCAGTACTTC.

V and J are TRBV12-2 and TRBJ2-1; whether TRBD2, the table's D call, matches the DNA was not checked. TRBV12-2 is classified as a pseudogene. CDR3 length: 17 amino acids. CDR3 nucleotides: TGTGCAAGTCGCTTAGCGCAAGCGGGAGGTTCCTACAATGAGCAGTTCTTC. Translating gives CASRLAQAGGSYNEQFF.

Here the CDR3 reads CASSGTRLEQYF. The CDR3 DNA is TGTGCCAGCAGTGGGACTAGACTCGAGCAGTACTTC. This chain joins TRBV2 and TRBJ2-7; 7 nucleotides match TRBD2. The germline gives CDR1 SNHLY, CDR2 FYNNEI. The CDR3 length is 12 residues. The V and J ends lost 4 bases and 6 bases, in that order; junction bases with no gene match: 3.

This chain connects TRBV5-1 to TRBJ1-1; D might be TRBD1 (5 bases). Trimming left V 0 bases short and J 10 bases short, with 13 bases between. Germline V gene lookup returns CDR1 SGHRS and CDR2 YFSETQ. The CDR3 length is 13 residues. CDR3 sequence reads: CASSLGGPEGAFF. In DNA, the CDR3 is TGCGCCAGCAGCTTGGGGGGACCGGAGGGAGCTTTCTTT.

J is TRBJ2-7 and V is TRBV27; 11 nucleotides line up with TRBD2. With 2 bases clipped from V and 9 bases from J, the junction kept 0 bases outside the gene matches. The CDR3 covers 12 residues. Germline lookup yields CDR1 MNHEY and CDR2 SMNVEV (reference sequence). The CDR3 protein is CASSLGTSGQYF. CDR3 DNA sequence: TGTGCCAGCAGTTTAGGGACTAGCGGGCAGTACTTC.

The J gene is TRBJ2-2, the V gene TRBV2, with TRBD2 matching 7 bases. Trimming at V came to 6 bases and at J to 4 bases, leaving 5 bases not matched to a gene. This CDR3 is built from 14 residues. CDR1 is SNHLY, CDR2 FYNNEI, per germline. The CDR3 DNA reads as TGTGCCAGCAGGCGGGAGTCTCCCACCGGGGAGCTGTTTTTT. Its protein is CASRRESPTGELFF.

The gene calls are TRBV5-4 and TRBJ2-7; TRBD2 agrees at 11 bases. CDR1 is SGHNT and CDR2 is YYREEE in the germline V gene (reference sequence). The CDR3 covers 15 residues. V gave up 0 bases and J gave up 4 bases; unmatched junction bases: 3. CDR3 sequence (DNA): TGTGCCAGCAGCTTGGAGGTAGCGGGAGGGTACGAGCAGTACTTC. Protein: CASSLEVAGGYEQYF.

On this clone itself: At one end the junction does not follow the germline gene, possibly because of a read error. The chain couples TRBV7-9 to TRBJ2-3; D assignment may be TRBD1 or TRBD2 (6 bases each). Per germline, CDR1 SEHNR and CDR2 FQNEAQ (reference sequence). This CDR3 is built from 15 residues. The chain's CDR3 is CASSRGGSSTDTQYF. CDR3 in DNA: TGTGCCAGCAGCCGAGGGGGGTCTAGCACGGATACGCAGTATTTT.

The V call is TRBV5-1, the J call TRBJ2-5; D is perhaps TRBD1 or TRBD2 (5 bases each). Trimming pared 0 bases from V and 3 bases from J, leaving 9 bases between. The CDR3 consists of 14 residues. The germline CDR1 and CDR2 sequences are SGHRS and YFSETQ. CDR3 in DNA: TGCGCCAGCAGCTTGGGGGGGACGGAAGAGACCCAGTACTTC. Its translation is CASSLGGTEETQYF.

This clone counts as medium-sized. The rearrangement links TRBV9 to TRBJ1-2; no clear D gene. The CDR3 spans 12 residues. The ends were cut back, 3 bases at V and 1 base at J, with 4 bases in the middle. Germline CDR1 reads SGDLS; CDR2 reads YYNGEE. The CDR3 region is CASSADNYGYTF. CDR3 sequence (DNA): TGTGCCAGCAGCGCAGATAACTATGGCTACACCTTC.

This clone came up a few times. V gene TRBV7-9 combines with J gene TRBJ2-1; no reliable D call. The CDR3 is 12 amino acids. Germline-derived CDR1 and CDR2 are SEHNR and FQNEAQ (reference sequence). Trimming stripped 1 base from V and 11 bases from J, with 9 bases between. The CDR3 region is CASSLGMEQQFF. The CDR3 DNA is TGTGCCAGCAGCTTAGGTATGGAGCAGCAGTTCTTC.

This chain links TRBV9 with TRBJ1-1, with 12 bases identical to TRBD1. Germline values: CDR1 SGDLS, CDR2 YYNGEE. Germline trimming cut 0 bases from V and 4 bases from J; bases unmatched to any gene: 13. The CDR3 length is 19 residues. CDR3 in DNA: TGTGCCAGCAGCGTAGAATTAAGGGACAGGGGGCTTCCCCTCACTGAAGCTTTCTTT. Residues: CASSVELRDRGLPLTEAFF.

The rearrangement joins TRBV7-6 to TRBJ2-3, with D possibly being TRBD1 or TRBD2 (6 bases each). Trimming removed 5 bases from V and 5 bases from J, with 20 bases in between. CDR3 length equals 16 residues. Per germline, CDR1 SGHVS and CDR2 FNYEAQ. Written as DNA, the CDR3 is TGTGCCAGCAGCGCGCGAAGGGGGGACGGACGAGATACGCAGTATTTT. Its translation is CASSARRGDGRDTQYF. The complete variable domain, with remaining parts taken from reference TRBV7-6 and TRBJ2-3, reads GAGVSQSPRYKVTKRGQDVALRCDPISGHVSLYWYRQALGQGPEFLTYFNYEAQQDKSGLPNDRFSAERPEGSISTLTIQRTEQRDSAMYRCASSARRGDGRDTQYFGPGTRLTVL.

V gene TRBV7-9 combines with J gene TRBJ2-5; D possibly corresponds to TRBD2 (6 bases). V was trimmed by 3 bases and J by 4 bases, leaving 9 bases between them. This CDR3 has 13 amino acids. Germline assignment: CDR1 SEHNR and CDR2 FQNEAQ (reference sequence). DNA for the CDR3: TGTGCCAGCAGCTTCGGAGGGTTAGAGACCCAGTACTTC. Residues: CASSFGGLETQYF.

The CDR3 DNA reads TGTGCCAGCAGTGGACAGGGAGGGCTGAACACTGAAGCTTTCTTT. Residues: CASSGQGGLNTEAFF. J is TRBJ1-1 and V is TRBV6-5; 8 bases agree with TRBD1. The CDR3 covers 15 residues. V shed 5 bases and J 0 bases; nucleotides not matched to a gene: 5. Germline lookup yields CDR1 MNHEY and CDR2 SVGAGI.

The chain carries TRBV27 and TRBJ2-7; no firm D call. The CDR3 has 14 amino acids. Germline assignment: CDR1 MNHEY and CDR2 SMNVEV (reference sequence). Trimming removed 6 bases at V and 2 bases at J, with 14 bases between. The CDR3 here is CASSYAGPPYEQYF. The DNA of the CDR3 is TGTGCCAGCAGCTATGCCGGGCCCCCCTACGAGCAGTACTTC.

This clone was recorded once. The chain joins TRBV29-1 to TRBJ2-1; a weak D match, TRBD2 (6 bases). Per germline, CDR1 SQVTM and CDR2 ANQGSEA. This CDR3 comprises 15 residues. V was trimmed by 5 bases and J by 0 bases, leaving 14 bases between them. The CDR3 loop is CSVSPRESSYNEQFF. The CDR3 nucleotides read TGCAGCGTTTCCCCCCGGGAGAGCTCCTACAATGAGCAGTTCTTC.

The genes are TRBV7-3 and TRBJ2-3; 11 bases are a match to TRBD2. The CDR3 extends over 15 amino acids. V lost 4 bases, J lost 0 bases, and 0 bases stayed unmatched. Germline assignment: CDR1 SGHTA and CDR2 FQGTGA. In DNA, the CDR3 is TGTGCCAGCAGCTGGACTAGCGGGAGCACAGATACGCAGTATTTT. As protein: CASSWTSGSTDTQYF.

This clone came up once. The chain carries TRBV2 and TRBJ2-7; tentatively, D is TRBD1 or TRBD2 (5 bases each). V was pared by 7 bases and J by 0 bases, with 10 bases between. The V gene's germline CDR1 is SNHLY and CDR2 FYNNEI. CDR3 length equals 13 residues. The CDR3 protein is CASNRDGSYEQYF. The CDR3 nucleotides are TGTGCCAGCAATCGGGACGGCTCCTACGAGCAGTACTTC.

For the CDR3, the DNA is TGTGCCAGCAGCTTATTTCCTAGCGGGAGAAATGAGCAGTTCTTC. It codes for CASSLFPSGRNEQFF. The chain is built from TRBV7-3 and TRBJ2-1; TRBD2 matches 10 bases. V lost 2 bases to trimming and J lost 7 bases; unmatched junction nucleotides: 5. Looked up from germline, CDR1 is SGHTA and CDR2 is FQGTGA. This CDR3 is 15 amino acids long.